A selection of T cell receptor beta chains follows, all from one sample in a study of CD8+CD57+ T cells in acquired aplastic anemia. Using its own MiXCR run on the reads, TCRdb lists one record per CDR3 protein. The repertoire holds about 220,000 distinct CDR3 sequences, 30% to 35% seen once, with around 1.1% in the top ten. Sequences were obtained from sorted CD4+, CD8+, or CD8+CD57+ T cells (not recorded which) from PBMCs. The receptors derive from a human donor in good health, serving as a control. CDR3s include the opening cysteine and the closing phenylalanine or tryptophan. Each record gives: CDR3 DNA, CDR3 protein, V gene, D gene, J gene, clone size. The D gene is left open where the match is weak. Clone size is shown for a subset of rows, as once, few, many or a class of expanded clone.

CDR3nt: TGTGCCAGCAGCTCATACAGGGAAACGAGCGAGCAGTACTTC
CDR3aa: CASSSYRETSEQYF
v_gene: TRBV7-2
d_gene: -
j_gene: TRBJ2-7
abundance: many

CDR3nt: TGTGCCTCTAGCGGGGAACAAGAGACCCAGTACTTC
CDR3aa: CASSGEQETQYF
v_gene: TRBV10-3
d_gene: TRBD2
j_gene: TRBJ2-5
abundance: -

CDR3nt: TGTGCCAGCAGCTTCGAGGGCACTAATGAAAAACTGTTTTTT
CDR3aa: CASSFEGTNEKLFF
v_gene: TRBV5-4
d_gene: -
j_gene: TRBJ1-4
abundance: -

CDR3nt: TGTGCCAGCAGTGGAGACAGGGGAGGAAATGAAAAACTGTTTTTT
CDR3aa: CASSGDRGGNEKLFF
v_gene: TRBV2
d_gene: TRBD1
j_gene: TRBJ1-4
abundance: many

CDR3nt: TGTGCCAGCAGCCAAGAGCTGCCAGACTATAATTCACCCCTCCACTTT
CDR3aa: CASSQELPDYNSPLHF
v_gene: TRBV9
d_gene: -
j_gene: TRBJ1-6
abundance: many

CDR3nt: TGTGCCAGCAGTGAATCCCTAGACACTGAAGCTTTCTTT
CDR3aa: CASSESLDTEAFF
v_gene: TRBV2
d_gene: -
j_gene: TRBJ1-1
abundance: -

CDR3nt: TGCGCCAGCAGCCACTCGGGACAGAGTAATTCACCCCTCCACTTT
CDR3aa: CASSHSGQSNSPLHF
v_gene: TRBV10-1
d_gene: TRBD1
j_gene: TRBJ1-6
abundance: many

CDR3nt: TGTGCTAGTGCCACGGAAGGGGGTGAGCAGTTCTTC
CDR3aa: CASATEGGEQFF
v_gene: TRBV12-5
d_gene: -
j_gene: TRBJ2-1
abundance: few

CDR3nt: TGTGCCACCAGCAGCCCGGCTTCTCGTTTGGATACGCAGTATTTT
CDR3aa: CATSSPASRLDTQYF
v_gene: TRBV15
d_gene: -
j_gene: TRBJ2-3
abundance: -

CDR3nt: TGTGCCACCCCCGTCGAAGCGGGAGCTGGTGAGCAGTACTTC
CDR3aa: CATPVEAGAGEQYF
v_gene: TRBV27
d_gene: TRBD2
j_gene: TRBJ2-7
abundance: -

CDR3nt: TGTGCCAGCAGTTGGGACAGGATCTACGAGCAGTACTTC
CDR3aa: CASSWDRIYEQYF
v_gene: TRBV7-3
d_gene: TRBD1
j_gene: TRBJ2-7
abundance: once

CDR3nt: TGTGCCAGCAGTCTCCCTAACGAGCAGTACTTC
CDR3aa: CASSLPNEQYF
v_gene: TRBV6-4
d_gene: -
j_gene: TRBJ2-7
abundance: many

CDR3nt: TGTGCCAGCAGCCCAGACAGATATAGCAATCAGCCCCAGCATTTT
CDR3aa: CASSPDRYSNQPQHF
v_gene: TRBV7-9
d_gene: -
j_gene: TRBJ1-5
abundance: many

CDR3nt: TGTGCCAGCAGTTACTCGCAGGGGGCGTACGAGCAGTACTTC
CDR3aa: CASSYSQGAYEQYF
v_gene: TRBV6-5
d_gene: TRBD1
j_gene: TRBJ2-7
abundance: -

CDR3nt: TGCAGTGCTAGAGTAGGTCGCGGGACCAGCTCCTACAATGAGCAGTTCTTC
CDR3aa: CSARVGRGTSSYNEQFF
v_gene: TRBV20-1
d_gene: -
j_gene: TRBJ2-1
abundance: few

CDR3nt: TGTGCCACCAGTGAGCGGGGGAAGATTCAGCCCCAGCATTTT
CDR3aa: CATSERGKIQPQHF
v_gene: TRBV24-1
d_gene: -
j_gene: TRBJ1-5
abundance: -

CDR3nt: TGTGCCAGCAGCTTGGACCGGACGTTGGGGCGGGCCTACATTGAGCAGTTCTTC
CDR3aa: CASSLDRTLGRAYIEQFF
v_gene: TRBV5-4
d_gene: -
j_gene: TRBJ2-1
abundance: once

CDR3nt: TGTGCCACCAGCAGAGGTAGGTCCTTCGGGGCCAACGTCCTGACTTTC
CDR3aa: CATSRGRSFGANVLTF
v_gene: TRBV15
d_gene: -
j_gene: TRBJ2-6
abundance: -

CDR3nt: TGTGCCAGCAGTGGGGGACTGCAGTCCTACAATGAGCAGTTCTTC
CDR3aa: CASSGGLQSYNEQFF
v_gene: TRBV6-2/TRBV6-3
d_gene: -
j_gene: TRBJ2-1
abundance: -

CDR3nt: TGCAGTGCTAGGGCGGACAGTCCCGAAAAACTGTTTTTT
CDR3aa: CSARADSPEKLFF
v_gene: TRBV20-1
d_gene: -
j_gene: TRBJ1-4
abundance: -

CDR3nt: TGCAGTGCCAGACTAGCGGGAGAGACCCAGTACTTC
CDR3aa: CSARLAGETQYF
v_gene: TRBV20-1
d_gene: TRBD2
j_gene: TRBJ2-5
abundance: many

CDR3nt: TGTGCCAGCAGCCCCTATGGCGGGACGGGGGATGTCAATCAGCCCCAGCATTTT
CDR3aa: CASSPYGGTGDVNQPQHF
v_gene: TRBV11-2
d_gene: -
j_gene: TRBJ1-5
abundance: few

CDR3nt: TGTGCCAGCAGATCCTTTTACAGGGGCACTAATGAAAAACTGTTTTTT
CDR3aa: CASRSFYRGTNEKLFF
v_gene: TRBV2
d_gene: TRBD1
j_gene: TRBJ1-4
abundance: many

CDR3nt: TGTGCCAGCAGTGGAGCGGGATTTCAGCCCCAGCATTTT
CDR3aa: CASSGAGFQPQHF
v_gene: TRBV6-1
d_gene: -
j_gene: TRBJ1-5
abundance: -

CDR3nt: TGTGCCAGCAGCTCGAGGACTAGCGGGGCGTTTAGCACAGATACGCAGTATTTT
CDR3aa: CASSSRTSGAFSTDTQYF
v_gene: TRBV11-2
d_gene: TRBD2
j_gene: TRBJ2-3
abundance: many

CDR3nt: TGTGCCTCAGAGACAGGGGGAGGAGAGACCCAGTACTTC
CDR3aa: CASETGGGETQYF
v_gene: TRBV19
d_gene: TRBD1
j_gene: TRBJ2-5
abundance: -

CDR3nt: TGCAGTGCTAGAGCCACAGGGGGCGGCGGAGGCTACACCTTC
CDR3aa: CSARATGGGGGYTF
v_gene: TRBV20-1
d_gene: TRBD1
j_gene: TRBJ1-2
abundance: many

CDR3nt: TGTGCCAGCAGACAGCGTATCCGGGACAGAGAGACAGATACGCAGTATTTT
CDR3aa: CASRQRIRDRETDTQYF
v_gene: TRBV2
d_gene: TRBD1
j_gene: TRBJ2-3
abundance: few

CDR3nt: TGTGCCAGCAGTTTCTACAGCTCTGGAAACACCATATATTTT
CDR3aa: CASSFYSSGNTIYF
v_gene: TRBV12-3/TRBV12-4
d_gene: -
j_gene: TRBJ1-3
abundance: -

CDR3nt: TGCAGTGCTAGTGGGGCGCTACCCGAGCAGTTCTTC
CDR3aa: CSASGALPEQFF
v_gene: TRBV20-1
d_gene: -
j_gene: TRBJ2-1
abundance: -

CDR3nt: TGTGCCATCAGTTCAGACAGGGGGGGAACAGATACGCAGTATTTT
CDR3aa: CAISSDRGGTDTQYF
v_gene: TRBV10-3
d_gene: TRBD1
j_gene: TRBJ2-3
abundance: many

CDR3nt: TGTGCCAGTACGCCCGGTCTCCTCGATACGCAGTATTTT
CDR3aa: CASTPGLLDTQYF
v_gene: TRBV19
d_gene: -
j_gene: TRBJ2-3
abundance: many

CDR3nt: TGTGCCAGCAGGACGGTAGACAGATTGTCCTACGAGCAGTACTTC
CDR3aa: CASRTVDRLSYEQYF
v_gene: TRBV2
d_gene: -
j_gene: TRBJ2-7
abundance: -

CDR3nt: TGCATCGGAAGACGGGAGGGCTATGGCTACACCTTC
CDR3aa: CIGRREGYGYTF
v_gene: TRBV20-1
d_gene: -
j_gene: TRBJ1-2
abundance: many

CDR3nt: TGCGCCAGCAGCTTGATCTCAGGGGAGAACACTGAAGCTTTCTTT
CDR3aa: CASSLISGENTEAFF
v_gene: TRBV5-1
d_gene: -
j_gene: TRBJ1-1
abundance: few

CDR3nt: TGTGCCAGCAGATCGGCCGGCCACACAGATACGCAGTATTTT
CDR3aa: CASRSAGHTDTQYF
v_gene: TRBV2
d_gene: -
j_gene: TRBJ2-3
abundance: many

CDR3nt: TGCGCCAGCAGCCAAGGAGGAGACAGGGTGATACAGCCCCAGCATTTT
CDR3aa: CASSQGGDRVIQPQHF
v_gene: TRBV4-1
d_gene: TRBD1
j_gene: TRBJ1-5
abundance: many

CDR3nt: TGTGCCATCAGTGAGTCGCGGGAGGCCTACAATGAGCAGTTCTTC
CDR3aa: CAISESREAYNEQFF
v_gene: TRBV10-3
d_gene: TRBD2
j_gene: TRBJ2-1
abundance: -

CDR3nt: TGCAGTGCCAAACAGGGCTACACCTTC
CDR3aa: CSAKQGYTF
v_gene: TRBV20-1
d_gene: -
j_gene: TRBJ1-2
abundance: -

CDR3nt: TGTGCCACCAGCTCTGGGGGCCAAGAGACCCAGTACTTC
CDR3aa: CATSSGGQETQYF
v_gene: TRBV24-1
d_gene: -
j_gene: TRBJ2-5
abundance: -

CDR3nt: TGTGCCAGCAGTGAAAACGGCGGCAGCTCCTACGAGCAGTACTTC
CDR3aa: CASSENGGSSYEQYF
v_gene: TRBV6-1
d_gene: -
j_gene: TRBJ2-7
abundance: many

CDR3nt: TGTGCCAGCAGCGTAGGTTTGACGGGCCAACCGATTATGAACACTGAAGCTTTCTTT
CDR3aa: CASSVGLTGQPIMNTEAFF
v_gene: TRBV9
d_gene: -
j_gene: TRBJ1-1
abundance: few